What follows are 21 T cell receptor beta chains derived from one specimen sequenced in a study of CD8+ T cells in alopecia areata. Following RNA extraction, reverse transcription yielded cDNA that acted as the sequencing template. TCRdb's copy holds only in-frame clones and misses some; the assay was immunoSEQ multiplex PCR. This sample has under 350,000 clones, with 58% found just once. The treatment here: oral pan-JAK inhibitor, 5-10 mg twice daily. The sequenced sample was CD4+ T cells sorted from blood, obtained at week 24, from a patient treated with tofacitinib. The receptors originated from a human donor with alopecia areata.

This chain's CDR3 is CAISEWSTGEDEQFF. DNA for the CDR3: TGTGCCATCAGTGAATGGTCGACAGGGGAGGATGAGCAGTTCTTC. This chain joins TRBV10-3 and TRBJ2-1, with TRBD1 identical over 8 bases. This CDR3 is 15 amino acids long. CDR1 ENHRY and CDR2 SYGVKD come from the germline V gene. Trimming removed 3 bases from V and 8 bases from J; junction bases left unmatched: 9.

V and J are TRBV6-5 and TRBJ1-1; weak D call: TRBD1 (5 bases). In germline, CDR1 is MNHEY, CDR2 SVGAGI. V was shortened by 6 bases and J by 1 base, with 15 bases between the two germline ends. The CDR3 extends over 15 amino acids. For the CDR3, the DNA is TGTGCCAGCAGCCAAAGGGCAGGGAGGAACACTGAAGCTTTCTTT. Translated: CASSQRAGRNTEAFF.

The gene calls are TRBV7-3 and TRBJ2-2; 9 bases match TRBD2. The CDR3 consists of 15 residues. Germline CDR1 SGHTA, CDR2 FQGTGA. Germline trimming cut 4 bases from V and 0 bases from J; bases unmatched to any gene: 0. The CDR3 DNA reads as TGTGCCAGCAGCTCTAGCGGGGCGAACACCGGGGAGCTGTTTTTT. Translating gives CASSSSGANTGELFF.

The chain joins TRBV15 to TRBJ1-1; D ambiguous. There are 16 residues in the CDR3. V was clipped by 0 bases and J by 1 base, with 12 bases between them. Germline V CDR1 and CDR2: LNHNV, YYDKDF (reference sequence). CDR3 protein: CATSRDRGRGNTEAFF. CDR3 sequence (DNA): TGTGCCACCAGCAGAGATAGAGGTCGGGGGAACACTGAAGCTTTCTTT.

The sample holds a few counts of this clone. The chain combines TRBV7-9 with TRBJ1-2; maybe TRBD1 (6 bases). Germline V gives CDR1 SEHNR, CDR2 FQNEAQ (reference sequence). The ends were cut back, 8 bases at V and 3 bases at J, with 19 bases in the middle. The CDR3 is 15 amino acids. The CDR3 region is CASSLDGGPHYGYTF. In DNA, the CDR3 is TGTGCCAGCTCACTCGACGGGGGGCCGCACTATGGCTACACCTTC. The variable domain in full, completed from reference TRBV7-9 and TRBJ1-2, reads DTGVSQNPRHKITKRGQNVTFRCDPISEHNRLYWYRQTLGQGPEFLTYFQNEAQLEKSRLLSDRFSAERPKGSFSTLEIQRTEQGDSAMYLCASSLDGGPHYGYTFGSGTRLTVV.

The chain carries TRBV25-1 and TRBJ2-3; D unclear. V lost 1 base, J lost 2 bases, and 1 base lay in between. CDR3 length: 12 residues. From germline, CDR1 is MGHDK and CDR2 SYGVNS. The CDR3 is CASSEFTDTQYF. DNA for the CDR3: TGTGCCAGCAGTGAATTCACAGATACGCAGTATTTT.

This chain's CDR3 is CASSQPGLNTGELFF. The CDR3 DNA reads TGCGCCAGCAGCCAACCTGGACTCAACACCGGGGAGCTGTTTTTT. The chain has TRBV4-1 and TRBJ2-2; TRBD2 is a possible D gene (5 bases). CDR1 is MGHRA and CDR2 is YSYEKL in the germline V gene. V was clipped by 2 bases and J by 2 bases, with 9 bases between them. This CDR3 region has 15 residues.

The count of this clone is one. CDR3 DNA sequence: TGTGCCAGCAGTGATCCCCTAGCGGGCGGGGATACGCAGTATTTT. This translates into CASSDPLAGGDTQYF. The chain employs TRBV6-1 and TRBJ2-3, with 8 positions matching TRBD2. Looked up from germline, CDR1 is MNHNS and CDR2 is SASEGT. The CDR3 runs 15 residues. Losses at the gene ends were 3 bases for V and 6 bases for J; bases not matched to a gene: 8.

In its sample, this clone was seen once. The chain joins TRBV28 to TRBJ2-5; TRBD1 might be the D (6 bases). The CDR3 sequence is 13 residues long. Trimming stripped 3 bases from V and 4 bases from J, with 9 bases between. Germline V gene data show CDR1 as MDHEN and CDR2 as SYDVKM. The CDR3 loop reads CASSLGRGETQYF. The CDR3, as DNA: TGTGCCAGCAGTTTGGGCAGGGGAGAGACCCAGTACTTC.

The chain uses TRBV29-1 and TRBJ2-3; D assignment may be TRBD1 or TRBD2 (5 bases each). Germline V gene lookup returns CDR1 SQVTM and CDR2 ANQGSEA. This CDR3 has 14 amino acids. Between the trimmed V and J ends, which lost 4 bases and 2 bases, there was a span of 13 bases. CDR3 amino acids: CSVAGTADTDTQYF. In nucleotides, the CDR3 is TGCAGCGTTGCCGGGACCGCAGACACAGATACGCAGTATTTT.

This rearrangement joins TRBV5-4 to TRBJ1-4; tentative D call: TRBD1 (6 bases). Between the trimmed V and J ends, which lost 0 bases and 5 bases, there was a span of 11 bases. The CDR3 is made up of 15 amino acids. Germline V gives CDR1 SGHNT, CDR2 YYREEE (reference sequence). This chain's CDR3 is CASSLAPGENEKLFF. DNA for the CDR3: TGTGCCAGCAGCTTGGCCCCAGGGGAGAATGAAAAACTGTTTTTT.

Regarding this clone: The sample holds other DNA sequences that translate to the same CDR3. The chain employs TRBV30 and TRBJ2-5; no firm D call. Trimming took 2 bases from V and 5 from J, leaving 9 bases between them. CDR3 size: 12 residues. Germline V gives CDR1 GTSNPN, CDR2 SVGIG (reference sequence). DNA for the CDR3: TGTGCCTGGAGTTCATCCAGGGAGACCCAGTACTTC. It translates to CAWSSSRETQYF.

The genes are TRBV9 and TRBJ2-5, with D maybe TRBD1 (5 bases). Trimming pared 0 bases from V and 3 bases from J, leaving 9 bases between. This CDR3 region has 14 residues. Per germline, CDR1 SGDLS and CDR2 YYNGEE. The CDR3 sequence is CASSVAAGKETQYF. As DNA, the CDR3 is TGTGCCAGCAGCGTAGCGGCAGGGAAAGAGACCCAGTACTTC.

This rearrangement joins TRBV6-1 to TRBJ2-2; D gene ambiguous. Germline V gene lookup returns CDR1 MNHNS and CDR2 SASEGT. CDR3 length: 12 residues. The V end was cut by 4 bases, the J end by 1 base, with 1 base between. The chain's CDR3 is CASSVNTGELFF. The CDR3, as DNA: TGTGCCAGCAGTGTGAACACCGGGGAGCTGTTTTTT.

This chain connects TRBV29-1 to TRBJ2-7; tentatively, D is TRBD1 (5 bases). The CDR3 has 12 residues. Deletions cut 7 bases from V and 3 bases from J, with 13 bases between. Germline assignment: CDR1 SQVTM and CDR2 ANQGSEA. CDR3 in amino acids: CSGQTGNYEQYF. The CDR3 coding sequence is TGCAGCGGCCAAACAGGCAACTACGAGCAGTACTTC.

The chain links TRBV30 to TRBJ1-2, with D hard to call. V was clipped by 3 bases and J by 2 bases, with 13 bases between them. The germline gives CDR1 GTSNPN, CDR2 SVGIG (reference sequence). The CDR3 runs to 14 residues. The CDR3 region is CAWSTYGRNYGYTF. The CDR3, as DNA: TGTGCCTGGAGCACGTACGGACGGAACTATGGCTACACCTTC.

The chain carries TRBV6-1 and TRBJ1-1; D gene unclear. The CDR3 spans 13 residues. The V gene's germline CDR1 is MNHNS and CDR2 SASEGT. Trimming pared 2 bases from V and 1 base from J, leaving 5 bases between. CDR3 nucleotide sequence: TGTGCCAGCAGTGAACCCGCGAACACTGAAGCTTTCTTT. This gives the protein CASSEPANTEAFF.

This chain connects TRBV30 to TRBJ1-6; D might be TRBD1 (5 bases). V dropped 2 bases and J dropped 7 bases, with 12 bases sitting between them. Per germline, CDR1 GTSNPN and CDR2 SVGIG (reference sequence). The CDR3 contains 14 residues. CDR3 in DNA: TGTGCCTGGAGTCGGGGGAAGGCGAATTCACCCCTCCACTTT. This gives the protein CAWSRGKANSPLHF. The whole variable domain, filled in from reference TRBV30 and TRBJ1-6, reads SQTIHQWPATLVQPVGSPLSLECTVEGTSNPNLYWYRQAAGRGLQLLFYSVGIGQISSEVPQNLSASRPQDRQFILSSKKLLLSDSGFYLCAWSRGKANSPLHFGNGTRLTVT.

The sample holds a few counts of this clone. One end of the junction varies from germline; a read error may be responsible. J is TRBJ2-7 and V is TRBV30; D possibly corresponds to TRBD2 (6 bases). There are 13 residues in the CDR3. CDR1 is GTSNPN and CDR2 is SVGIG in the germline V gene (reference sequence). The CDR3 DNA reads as TGTGCCTGGAGGGAGGGACCGGGATACGGGCAGTACTTC. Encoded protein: CAWREGPGYGQYF.

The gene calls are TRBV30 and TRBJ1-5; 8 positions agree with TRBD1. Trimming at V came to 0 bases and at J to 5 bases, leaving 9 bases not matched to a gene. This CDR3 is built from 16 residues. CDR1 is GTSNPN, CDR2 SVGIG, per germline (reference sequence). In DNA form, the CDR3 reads TGTGCCTGGAGTGTACGGACAGGGAAAGCGGATCAGCCCCAGCATTTT. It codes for CAWSVRTGKADQPQHF.

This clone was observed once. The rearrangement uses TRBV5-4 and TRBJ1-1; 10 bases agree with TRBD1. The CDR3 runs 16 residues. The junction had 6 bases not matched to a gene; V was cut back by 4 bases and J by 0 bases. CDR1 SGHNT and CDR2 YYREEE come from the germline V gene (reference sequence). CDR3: CASSGDRGQMNTEAFF. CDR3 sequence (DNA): TGTGCCAGCAGCGGGGACAGGGGCCAGATGAACACTGAAGCTTTCTTT.